This T cell receptor beta chain was recovered during a study of CD8 T cells in Susac syndrome. Trimming pared 4 bases from V and 4 bases from J, leaving 14 bases between. Germline CDR1 SGHRS, CDR2 YFSETQ. This CDR3 is 15 amino acids long. This clonotype came up a few times. Sequencing of TCR beta was carried out in blood CD8+ and CD4+ T cells. Negative isolation yielded CD8+ and CD4+ T cells; FACS enriched TEMRA cells. After extraction with the RNeasy kit, roughly 0.5 to 1 ug of the RNA was reverse transcribed using random hexamers. Amplification of TCR beta CDR3 was carried out by immunoSEQ multiplex PCR, which covered 54 Vbeta and 13 Jbeta segments. One entry per CDR3 protein, called by TCRdb with MiXCR from the immunoSEQ multiplex PCR reads. Among about 60,000 distinct CDR3 sequences listed, around 90% were seen once.

This chain links TRBV5-1 with TRBJ1-4; D ambiguous. The sequence was collected from a human donor in good health. The specimen was CD8+ T cells from PBMCs. Written as DNA, the CDR3 is TGCGCCAGCAGCCCGAGGCTGAGAGTTAATGAAAAACTGTTTTTT. Its protein product is CASSPRLRVNEKLFF.